Below, one T cell receptor (beta chain) is given with its context. The sample holds other DNA sequences that translate to the same CDR3. These data originate in a study of CD8+ T cells in alopecia areata. Extracted RNA was reverse transcribed into cDNA, the sequencing template. Clones were read by immunoSEQ multiplex PCR, and TCRdb kept only the in-frame ones, dropping some. The data contain 120,000 or so clones, about 50% of them singletons. The source of this sequence is a human donor with alopecia areata. The sequencing input was NKG2D-low CD8+ T cells sorted from blood.

As DNA, the CDR3 is TGCAGCGTTGATACAGGGAGCTACGAGCAGTACTTC. Its protein product is CSVDTGSYEQYF. The gene calls are TRBV29-1 and TRBJ2-7; D possibly corresponds to TRBD1 (6 bases). The CDR3 runs 12 residues. Germline V lookup: CDR1 SQVTM, CDR2 ANQGSEA. V lost 3 bases, J lost 3 bases, and 9 bases lay in between.